The 25 T cell receptor beta chains below come from one sample, sequenced in a study of blood T cell repertoires in COVID-19. Measured with immunoSEQ multiplex PCR; TCRdb has only the in-frame clones, and not every one. The sample yields about 62,000 clones, 80% to 90% seen once. Sequencing was carried out using peripheral blood. The receptors stem from a woman aged 55-75 years with COVID-19, enrolled during active disease.

This chain uses TRBV28 with TRBJ2-3, with 12 positions matching TRBD2. V lost 6 bases, J lost 6 bases, and 10 bases stayed unmatched. The germline V gene has CDR1 MDHEN and CDR2 SYDVKM. The CDR3 loop spans 16 amino acids. CDR3 sequence: CASRGLAGRVLDTQYF. CDR3 DNA sequence: TGTGCCAGCAGAGGACTAGCGGGACGAGTTCTGGATACGCAGTATTTT.

The chain uses TRBV25-1 and TRBJ1-2; D ambiguous. Germline loops: CDR1 MGHDK, CDR2 SYGVNS. The CDR3 is made up of 14 amino acids. Trimming left V 5 bases short and J 1 base short, with 11 bases between. CDR3 nucleotides: TGTGCCAGCAGTACCCCCACAAGTAACTATGGCTACACCTTC. This gives the protein CASSTPTSNYGYTF.

The chain is built from TRBV28 and TRBJ1-4; D might be TRBD1 (5 bases). The germline V and J ends were trimmed by 6 bases and 4 bases, with 12 bases remaining between them. The CDR3 totals 14 residues. Germline assignment: CDR1 MDHEN and CDR2 SYDVKM. CDR3: CASRRGGINEKLFF. CDR3 DNA sequence: TGTGCCAGCAGGAGGGGCGGGATTAATGAAAAACTGTTTTTT.

In this sample, this clone turned up a few times. This chain connects TRBV5-4 to TRBJ2-7, with D tentatively TRBD2 (5 bases). CDR1 SGHNT and CDR2 YYREEE come from the germline V gene (reference sequence). The CDR3 length is 15 residues. The ends were cut back, 2 bases at V and 7 bases at J, with 19 bases in the middle. The CDR3 nucleotides read TGTGCCAGCAGCTTACCGGGAACCCGGAGCTATGAGCAGTACTTC. Translated: CASSLPGTRSYEQYF.

The V and J genes are TRBV30 and TRBJ1-5; 9 bases align to TRBD1. The ends lost 3 bases at V and 6 bases at J; junction bases unmatched: 6. Germline V gene lookup returns CDR1 GTSNPN and CDR2 SVGIG (reference sequence). CDR3 length equals 14 residues. CDR3 sequence: CAWSADRGGQPQHF. The CDR3 bases are TGTGCCTGGAGCGCAGACAGGGGGGGTCAGCCCCAGCATTTT.

This chain links TRBV27 with TRBJ2-7; D perhaps matches TRBD1 (5 bases). This CDR3 has 14 amino acids. The V and J ends lost 5 bases and 0 bases respectively, with 11 bases between them. CDR1 is MNHEY, CDR2 SMNVEV, per germline (reference sequence). The CDR3 bases are TGTGCCAGCAGTGACCGACAGAGCTCCTACGAGCAGTACTTC. Its translation: CASSDRQSSYEQYF.

The genes are TRBV5-4 and TRBJ2-5, with 9 bases identical to TRBD1. Trimming took 4 bases from V and 4 from J; bases not matched to a gene: 11. The CDR3 covers 16 residues. In germline, CDR1 is SGHNT, CDR2 YYREEE (reference sequence). This chain's CDR3 is CASSPTRGQGGETQYF. In DNA form, the CDR3 reads TGTGCCAGCAGCCCCACTAGGGGACAGGGAGGAGAGACCCAGTACTTC.

The rearrangement links TRBV12-3 or TRBV12-4 to TRBJ1-3; tentatively, D is TRBD1 (5 bases). V shed 2 bases and J shed 3 bases, with 5 bases lying between them. The CDR3 consists of 13 residues. DNA of the CDR3: TGTGCCAGCAGTTTACAGGGTGGAAACACCATATATTTT. Protein sequence: CASSLQGGNTIYF.

The chain is built from TRBV15 and TRBJ2-1; D might be TRBD2 (5 bases). The germline V and J ends were trimmed by 0 bases and 7 bases, with 13 bases remaining between them. The germline V gene has CDR1 LNHNV and CDR2 YYDKDF (reference sequence). CDR3 length equals 15 residues. This CDR3 reads CATSRDRFRGNEQFF. CDR3 bases: TGTGCCACCAGCAGAGATCGATTCAGAGGGAATGAGCAGTTCTTC.

The genes are TRBV15 and TRBJ2-5; D gene unclear. This CDR3 has 15 amino acids. CDR1 is LNHNV and CDR2 is YYDKDF in the germline V gene (reference sequence). With 1 base removed from V and 1 base from J, the gap between germline ends came to 10 bases. CDR3 nucleotides: TGTGCCACCAGCAGAGTCCTAACTTTCCAAGAGACCCAGTACTTC. This encodes CATSRVLTFQETQYF.

The rearrangement uses TRBV5-6 and TRBJ2-7; D is possibly TRBD2 (6 bases). V lost 4 bases to trimming and J lost 6 bases, with 17 bases between them. Germline V gene lookup returns CDR1 SGHDT and CDR2 YYEEEE. The CDR3 runs to 14 residues. For the CDR3, the DNA is TGTGCCAGCAGCCCTCCCGGACGGGACTCCGAGCAGTACTTC. It specifies CASSPPGRDSEQYF.

CDR3 protein: CAIRGGALYNSPLHF. The CDR3 DNA reads as TGTGCCATCAGGGGGGGGGCCCTATATAATTCACCCCTCCACTTT. The J gene is TRBJ1-6, the V gene TRBV10-3; D is perhaps TRBD1 (6 bases). Germline assignment: CDR1 ENHRY and CDR2 SYGVKD. There are 15 residues in the CDR3. V was shortened by 6 bases and J by 4 bases, with 13 bases between the two germline ends.

In this sample, this clone turned up once. The genes are TRBV4-1 and TRBJ1-4, with 10 bases matching TRBD1. The CDR3 extends over 16 amino acids. The trim removed 2 bases at V and 5 bases at J, leaving 5 bases unmatched. In germline, CDR1 is MGHRA, CDR2 YSYEKL. CDR3 protein: CASSQSPGQGNEKLFF. DNA for the CDR3: TGCGCCAGCAGCCAATCACCGGGACAGGGGAATGAAAAACTGTTTTTT.

The chain employs TRBV6-6 and TRBJ2-2, with D possibly TRBD2 on 5 matching bases. The CDR3 spans 15 residues. V dropped 7 bases and J dropped 4 bases, with 16 bases sitting between them. Germline V lookup: CDR1 MNHNY, CDR2 SVGAGI (reference sequence). The CDR3 reads CASISVPGVTGELFF. Here the CDR3 DNA reads TGTGCCAGCATCTCCGTTCCCGGGGTCACCGGGGAGCTGTTTTTT.

The chain couples TRBV3-1 (or the pseudogene TRBV3-2) to TRBJ2-5; D remains unclear. Looked up from germline, CDR1 is LGHDT and CDR2 is YNNKEL (reference sequence). This CDR3 comprises 14 residues. The V end was cut by 4 bases, the J end by 0 bases, with 9 bases between. The CDR3: CASSPRGYQETQYF. The CDR3 coding sequence is TGTGCCAGCAGCCCCCGAGGATACCAAGAGACCCAGTACTTC.

This chain connects TRBV7-2 to TRBJ1-6, with a tentative D call TRBD1 (5 bases). Germline-derived CDR1 and CDR2 are SGHTA and FQGNSA. V shed 0 bases and J shed 6 bases, with 9 bases lying between them. The CDR3 is made up of 15 amino acids. CDR3 amino acids: CASSLAGGSNSPLHF. The CDR3 DNA is TGTGCCAGCAGCTTAGCGGGGGGAAGTAATTCACCCCTCCACTTT.

The chain recombines TRBV5-6 with TRBJ1-1; tentatively, D is TRBD1 (6 bases). V was clipped by 0 bases and J by 1 base, with 16 bases between them. Germline CDR1 is SGHDT and CDR2 is YYEEEE. The CDR3 loop spans 17 amino acids. Here the CDR3 reads CASSLVSQGHSNTEAFF. CDR3 nucleotides: TGTGCCAGCAGCTTGGTATCGCAGGGACATTCGAACACTGAAGCTTTCTTT.

V usage is TRBV6-5 and J usage is TRBJ2-7; TRBD2 matches 11 bases. Germline trimming cut 6 bases from V and 6 bases from J; bases unmatched to any gene: 4. The CDR3 runs 13 residues. The germline CDR1 and CDR2 sequences are MNHEY and SVGAGI. CDR3 DNA sequence: TGTGCCAGCAGGCTTGGACTAGCGGGCGAGCAGTACTTC. Protein sequence: CASRLGLAGEQYF.

V usage is TRBV3-1 (or the pseudogene TRBV3-2) and J usage is TRBJ2-2; TRBD1 aligns across 9 bases. Germline V gene data show CDR1 as LGHDT and CDR2 as YNNKEL (reference sequence). This CDR3 comprises 12 residues. V lost 6 bases, J lost 13 bases, and 6 bases stayed unmatched. CDR3 DNA sequence: TGTGCCAGCAGTCTACAGGGGGCGAGGCTGTTTTTT. The encoded protein is CASSLQGARLFF.

The chain uses TRBV10-3 and TRBJ1-2; 12 bases are shared with TRBD1. The CDR3 contains 16 residues. The ends lost 4 bases at V and 6 bases at J; junction bases unmatched: 9. CDR1 ENHRY and CDR2 SYGVKD come from the germline V gene. In nucleotides, the CDR3 is TGTGCCATCAGTGTTTCCCCGGGACAGGGGGCAAATGGCTACACCTTC. Its translation: CAISVSPGQGANGYTF.

The chain uses TRBV11-3 and TRBJ1-5, with unresolved D. Germline CDR1 reads SGHNT; CDR2 reads YENEEA. The germline V and J ends were trimmed by 1 base and 9 bases, with 10 bases remaining between them. This CDR3 region has 13 residues. The CDR3 protein is CASSLVHRGPQHF. CDR3 DNA sequence: TGTGCCAGCAGCTTAGTTCATCGAGGGCCCCAGCATTTT.

V and J are TRBV9 and TRBJ2-7, with D unresolved. Germline loops: CDR1 SGDLS, CDR2 YYNGEE. The CDR3 is 14 amino acids. The ends were cut back, 2 bases at V and 5 bases at J, with 14 bases in the middle. The CDR3 sequence is CASSVRASLDEQYF. The CDR3 DNA is TGTGCCAGCAGCGTGAGAGCGTCCTTGGACGAGCAGTACTTC.

The J gene is TRBJ1-2, the V gene TRBV7-2; D may be TRBD1 (5 bases). This CDR3 is built from 14 residues. Trimming took off 1 base at V and 7 bases at J, with 13 bases between the two ends. Looked up from germline, CDR1 is SGHTA and CDR2 is FQGNSA. This CDR3 is CASSLDLGRRGYTF. The CDR3 DNA reads as TGTGCCAGCAGCTTAGATCTGGGGCGGCGTGGCTACACCTTC. The full variable domain, rest sourced from reference TRBV7-2 and TRBJ1-2, is GAGVSQSPSNKVTEKGKDVELRCDPISGHTALYWYRQSLGQGLEFLIYFQGNSAPDKSGLPSDRFSAERTGGSVSTLTIQRTQQEDSAVYLCASSLDLGRRGYTFGSGTRLTVV.

The chain couples TRBV9 to TRBJ2-7; 10 bases are a match to TRBD2. The CDR3 has 15 amino acids. The J segment lost 3 bases and the V segment lost 2 bases, leaving 5 bases of the junction unmatched. CDR1 is SGDLS, CDR2 YYNGEE, per germline. In DNA, the CDR3 is TGTGCCAGCAGCGTCGCCAGCGGGAGGGACTACGAGCAGTACTTC. Its protein is CASSVASGRDYEQYF.

The V and J genes are TRBV18 and TRBJ1-2, with D possibly being TRBD1 (5 bases). This CDR3 has 12 amino acids. From germline, CDR1 is KGHSH and CDR2 LQKENI. V was trimmed by 3 bases and J by 7 bases, leaving 9 bases between them. Here the CDR3 reads CASSPAQGGYTF. DNA for the CDR3: TGTGCCAGCTCACCGGCTCAGGGTGGCTACACCTTC.